Listed here are 27 T cell receptor beta chains from one sample, sequenced in a study of human T cells and chemical hapten exposure. MiXCR was run by TCRdb on the RACE reads, yielding one entry per CDR3 protein. The top ten clones hold under 4.5% of a sample with approximately 110,000 distinct CDR3 sequences, about 10% of them seen once. Time point of the sample: patch test 1, 2 weeks after DPC sensitization. Treatment denoted: therapeutic diphenylcyclopropenone sensitization with weekly scalp DPC. The input for sequencing was whole blood, taken in connection with sensitization to the hapten diphenylcyclopropenone (DPC). The receptor set was obtained from a woman aged 40 to 50 with alopecia areata. Some clones in this sample may be carry-over from other donors' samples.

This clonotype was recorded many times. This chain uses TRBV12-3 or TRBV12-4 with TRBJ1-1, with 7 bases aligning to TRBD1. The trim removed 5 bases at V and 11 bases at J, leaving 11 bases unmatched. The CDR3 loop spans 13 amino acids. The CDR3 spells CASSPQGRRRAFF. The CDR3 region has the DNA TGTGCCAGCAGTCCACAGGGGCGCAGGCGGGCTTTCTTT.

This clonotype came up many times. The chain links TRBV18 to TRBJ2-7; D ambiguous. Trimming took off 1 base at V and 2 bases at J, with 12 bases between the two ends. The CDR3 contains 15 residues. Per the germline V gene, CDR1 is KGHSH and CDR2 is LQKENI. The CDR3 sequence is CASSPRRGATYEQYF. The CDR3 DNA reads as TGTGCCAGCTCACCACGACGTGGTGCAACCTACGAGCAGTACTTC.

This clonotype was counted many times. The J gene is TRBJ2-1, the V gene TRBV6-6; no definite D call. The ends were cut back, 2 bases at V and 2 bases at J, with 13 bases in the middle. CDR1 and CDR2 from the germline V gene are MNHNY and SVGAGI (reference sequence). The CDR3 length is 16 residues. The CDR3 here is CASSYTLRTTYNEQFF. DNA for the CDR3: TGTGCCAGCAGTTACACTCTCCGTACCACCTACAATGAGCAGTTCTTC.

The rearrangement joins TRBV27 to TRBJ2-5; D possibly matches TRBD1 or TRBD2 (6 bases each). The CDR3 is 17 amino acids. CDR1 is MNHEY, CDR2 SMNVEV, per germline (reference sequence). V was trimmed by 3 bases and J by 4 bases, leaving 21 bases between them. In nucleotides, the CDR3 is TGTGCCAGCAGTTTCACCTTGACAGGTGGAGGGAGAGAGACCCAGTACTTC. This gives the protein CASSFTLTGGGRETQYF.

This clonotype has just a few counts. V and J are TRBV13 and TRBJ2-1; 9 nucleotides agree with TRBD2. Germline CDR1 is PRHDT and CDR2 is FYEKMQ (reference sequence). The CDR3 spans 16 residues. Germline trimming cut 6 bases from V and 0 bases from J; bases unmatched to any gene: 6. DNA of the CDR3: TGTGCCAGCAGACGACTAGCGGAGAGCTCCTACAATGAGCAGTTCTTC. Its protein product is CASRRLAESSYNEQFF.

This clonotype was detected ten times or more. The rearrangement joins TRBV7-2 to TRBJ2-3; either TRBD1 or TRBD2 may supply D (5 bases each). V was shortened by 0 bases and J by 2 bases, with 6 bases between the two germline ends. CDR1 SGHTA and CDR2 FQGNSA come from the germline V gene. This CDR3 region has 14 residues. DNA of the CDR3: TGTGCCAGCAGCTTAGCCGGGACCACAGATACGCAGTATTTT. Translating it yields CASSLAGTTDTQYF.

This clonotype was recorded many times. This chain links TRBV5-6 with TRBJ2-1, with 15 positions matching TRBD2. CDR1 SGHDT and CDR2 YYEEEE come from the germline V gene. V shed 4 bases and J 3 bases; nucleotides not matched to a gene: 8. CDR3 length equals 18 residues. CDR3 sequence reads: CASSPDGLAGGNYNEQFF. The CDR3 DNA sequence: TGTGCCAGCAGCCCCGACGGACTAGCGGGGGGGAACTACAATGAGCAGTTCTTC.

This clonotype was found a few times. The limits of the CDR3 on the DNA are not certain, so only TCRdb's listed CDR3 is given. The chain recombines TRBV20-1 with TRBJ2-7; TRBD1 is the table's D call, not checked against the DNA. Germline loops: CDR1 DFQATT, CDR2 SNEGSKA (reference sequence). The CDR3 numbers 15 amino acids, ends counted. CDR3 region: CSASMTFGGYYEQYF.

This rearrangement joins TRBV2 to TRBJ1-1, with a tentative D call TRBD1 (6 bases). Trimming removed 2 bases at V and 7 bases at J, with 17 bases between. Germline assignment: CDR1 SNHLY and CDR2 FYNNEI. The CDR3 spans 15 residues. As DNA, the CDR3 is TGTGCCAGCAGTGAATGGGGGGGCAGTAAAGTTGAAGCTTTCTTT. It is translated as CASSEWGGSKVEAFF.

V is TRBV12-3 or TRBV12-4 and J is TRBJ1-6; no clear D. There are 13 residues in the CDR3. V lost 3 bases and J 9 bases, leaving 9 bases between the germline ends. The CDR3 sequence: CASSLSGASPLHF. The CDR3 DNA follows: TGTGCCAGCAGTTTGTCAGGAGCTTCACCCCTCCACTTT.

V usage is TRBV19 and J usage is TRBJ2-1; the D gene is possibly TRBD2 (5 bases). This CDR3 spans 17 amino acids. The ends were cut back, 4 bases at V and 0 bases at J, with 16 bases in the middle. Per germline, CDR1 LNHDA and CDR2 SQIVND (reference sequence). CDR3 region: CASSTLSSGSSYNEQFF. The CDR3, as DNA: TGTGCCAGTAGTACCCTTAGCAGTGGGAGCTCCTACAATGAGCAGTTCTTC.

This clonotype was recorded a few times. The chain employs TRBV2 and TRBJ2-3; 13 bases are shared with TRBD2. CDR1 is SNHLY and CDR2 is FYNNEI in the germline V gene. The CDR3 loop spans 16 amino acids. Trimming removed 0 bases from V and 5 bases from J; junction bases left unmatched: 2. CDR3 protein: CASSEAGLAGRDTQYF. The CDR3 bases are TGTGCCAGCAGTGAAGCGGGACTAGCGGGGAGAGATACGCAGTATTTT.

This rearrangement joins TRBV28 to TRBJ2-7, with TRBD1 matching over 7 bases. Losses at the gene ends were 5 bases for V and 4 bases for J; bases not matched to a gene: 11. In germline, CDR1 is MDHEN, CDR2 SYDVKM. This CDR3 region has 15 residues. This CDR3 reads CASSTTTGKLYEQYF. CDR3 DNA: TGTGCCAGCAGTACCACGACAGGGAAATTATACGAGCAGTACTTC.

There are a few counts of this clonotype. CDR3 DNA sequence: TGTGCCAGCAGGCCCGGCCGAGAGACCCAGTACTTC. It specifies CASRPGRETQYF. This rearrangement joins TRBV6-1 to TRBJ2-5, with no clear D. Germline CDR1 and CDR2: MNHNS and SASEGT. There are 12 residues in the CDR3. V shed 6 bases and J shed 4 bases, with 9 bases lying between them.

Many counts were recorded for this clonotype. This sequence joins TRBV28 and TRBJ1-5; a weak D match, TRBD1 (6 bases). This CDR3 region has 17 residues. The V gene lost 6 bases and the J gene lost 1 base, with 19 bases spanning the gap. Germline V lookup: CDR1 MDHEN, CDR2 SYDVKM. This chain's CDR3 is CASSRTGKVKSNQPQHF. CDR3 bases: TGTGCCAGCAGCCGAACAGGGAAGGTTAAAAGCAATCAGCCCCAGCATTTT.

This clonotype was counted ten times or more. Compared with germline, one end of the junction differs, possibly owing to a read error. This chain uses TRBV19 with TRBJ2-1, with TRBD2 matching 7 bases. The CDR3 is 14 amino acids. The germline gives CDR1 LNHDA, CDR2 SQIVND (reference sequence). The chain's CDR3 is CASSLEGLVFEQFF. In DNA form, the CDR3 reads TGTGCCAGTAGTCTAGAAGGACTAGTATTTGAGCAGTTCTTC.

This clonotype was found a few times. The chain carries TRBV7-8 and TRBJ1-1; tentative D call: TRBD1 (6 bases). The CDR3 covers 15 residues. V was clipped by 4 bases and J by 1 base, with 13 bases between them. The V gene's germline CDR1 is SGHVS and CDR2 FQNEAQ. This chain's CDR3 is CASSSLGRGNTEAFF. The CDR3 DNA is TGTGCCAGCAGCTCCCTTGGCAGGGGGAACACTGAAGCTTTCTTT. The whole variable domain, filled in from reference TRBV7-8 and TRBJ1-1, reads GAGVSQSPRYKVAKRGQDVALRCDPISGHVSLFWYQQALGQGPEFLTYFQNEAQLDKSGLPSDRFFAERPEGSVSTLKIQRTQQEDSAVYLCASSSLGRGNTEAFFGQGTRLTVV.

The rearrangement joins TRBV3-1 to TRBJ1-6; D gene ambiguous. Germline assignment: CDR1 LGHDT and CDR2 YNNKEL (reference sequence). V shed 4 bases and J shed 7 bases, with 14 bases lying between them. The CDR3 totals 15 residues. CDR3 loop: CASSPLLGQNSPLHF. The CDR3 coding sequence is TGTGCCAGCAGCCCCCTGCTCGGCCAGAATTCACCCCTCCACTTT.

The rearrangement links TRBV2 to TRBJ1-4; D possibly corresponds to TRBD1 (5 bases). The V gene lost 6 bases and the J gene lost 8 bases, with 19 bases spanning the gap. Germline V gives CDR1 SNHLY, CDR2 FYNNEI. This CDR3 is built from 15 residues. The CDR3 nucleotides are TGTGCCAGCAGCGCCTGGGGGAGGGAGGGCGAAAAACTGTTTTTT. Translated: CASSAWGREGEKLFF.

This clonotype was seen repeatedly, ten times or more. The rearrangement uses TRBV7-9 and TRBJ1-1, with D possibly being TRBD1 (5 bases). The length of the CDR3 is 15 residues. Germline assignment: CDR1 SEHNR and CDR2 FQNEAQ (reference sequence). With 5 bases removed from V and 4 bases from J, the gap between germline ends came to 17 bases. DNA for the CDR3: TGTGCCAGCAGCCAAGCCCAAGGGGCGGCCACTGAAGCTTTCTTT. Protein product: CASSQAQGAATEAFF. The full variable domain, with the rest looked up from reference TRBV7-9 and TRBJ1-1, is DTGVSQNPRHKITKRGQNVTFRCDPISEHNRLYWYRQTLGQGPEFLTYFQNEAQLEKSRLLSDRFSAERPKGSFSTLEIQRTEQGDSAMYLCASSQAQGAATEAFFGQGTRLTVV.

This rearrangement joins TRBV7-8 to TRBJ1-2; 7 bases are a match to TRBD1. This CDR3 has 16 amino acids. CDR1 and CDR2 (germline): SGHVS, FQNEAQ. V shed 7 bases, J shed 2 bases, and the junction held 13 bases outside the gene matches. Written as DNA, the CDR3 is TGTGCCAGCAACCTAGGGGCGGTAGGGGGCAACTATGGCTACACCTTC. This translates into CASNLGAVGGNYGYTF.

The chain couples TRBV20-1 to TRBJ1-1; weak D call: TRBD1 (6 bases). The CDR3 contains 12 residues. The germline V gene encodes CDR1 DFQATT and CDR2 SNEGSKA (reference sequence). Trimming removed 6 bases at V and 1 base at J, with 9 bases between. The DNA for the CDR3 is TGCAGTGCGCCGGACAGGAACACTGAAGCTTTCTTT. Protein product: CSAPDRNTEAFF.

This clonotype came up a few times. V usage is TRBV20-1 and J usage is TRBJ2-5; D tentatively fits TRBD1 or TRBD2 (5 bases each). Germline CDR1 and CDR2: DFQATT and SNEGSKA (reference sequence). The length of the CDR3 is 18 residues. V was clipped by 0 bases and J by 4 bases, with 24 bases between them. In DNA form, the CDR3 reads TGCAGTGCTAGAGATCTATTACACCGGGACGGCCACAGAGAGACCCAGTACTTC. It encodes CSARDLLHRDGHRETQYF.

This clonotype was counted between two and nine times. The chain recombines TRBV7-2 with TRBJ1-2, with a weak D call TRBD1 (6 bases). CDR1 is SGHTA and CDR2 is FQGNSA in the germline V gene. The CDR3 runs to 14 residues. Deletions cut 5 bases from V and 5 bases from J, with 15 bases between. The CDR3 loop reads CASSPVGGPYGYTF. CDR3 in DNA: TGTGCCAGCAGCCCCGTAGGGGGACCTTATGGCTACACCTTC.

This clonotype was recorded a few times. The chain combines TRBV15 with TRBJ2-3; tentatively, D is TRBD1 (6 bases). With 5 bases removed from V and 2 bases from J, the gap between germline ends came to 11 bases. CDR3 length equals 14 residues. CDR1 is LNHNV, CDR2 YYDKDF, per germline (reference sequence). The CDR3 region is CATSSRGITDTQYF. The CDR3 DNA is TGTGCCACCAGCTCTAGGGGGATCACAGATACGCAGTATTTT. Supplemented by reference TRBV15 and TRBJ2-3, the full variable domain reads DAMVIQNPRYQVTQFGKPVTLSCSQTLNHNVMYWYQQKSSQAPKLLFHYYDKDFNNEADTPDNFQSRRPNTSFCFLDIRSPGLGDTAMYLCATSSRGITDTQYFGPGTRLTVL.

This clonotype came up a few times. The chain uses TRBV20-1 and TRBJ2-3; D might be TRBD2 (7 bases). V was shortened by 0 bases and J by 2 bases, with 18 bases between the two germline ends. Germline CDR1 and CDR2: DFQATT and SNEGSKA (reference sequence). The length of the CDR3 is 17 residues. The DNA for the CDR3 is TGCAGTGCTAGAGATCTCCGGGGGGCCTCCTACACAGATACGCAGTATTTT. Its protein product is CSARDLRGASYTDTQYF.

This clonotype was picked up many times. This chain connects TRBV29-1 to TRBJ1-6; 7 nucleotides agree with TRBD1. In germline, CDR1 is SQVTM, CDR2 ANQGSEA. This CDR3 has 13 amino acids. The V segment lost 6 bases and the J segment 6 bases; nucleotides outside the gene matches: 5. CDR3 amino acids: CSVRDSLNSPLHF. The CDR3 DNA sequence: TGCAGCGTGCGGGACAGCCTTAATTCACCCCTCCACTTT.